This TCR beta chain was retrieved from a study of blood T cell repertoires in COVID-19. The V end lost 7 bases, the J end lost 7 bases, and 19 bases lay between the germline ends. The CDR3 consists of 14 residues. The germline V gene has CDR1 SNHLY and CDR2 FYNNEI. Generated by immunoSEQ multiplex PCR, the TCRdb table keeps only in-frame clones and is missing some. The table lists about 260,000 clones, approximately 86% of them singletons, with roughly 1.8% in the top ten. J is TRBJ1-2 and V is TRBV2; weak D call: TRBD1 (5 bases). This TCR was recovered from a man aged 30 to 45 with active or convalescent COVID-19. What was sequenced was peripheral blood. The CDR3 DNA follows: TGTGCCAGCACTCGGCAGGGACTGTCGAGTGGCTACACCTTC. This translates into CASTRQGLSSGYTF. The full variable domain, rest sourced from reference TRBV2 and TRBJ1-2, is EPEVTQTPSHQVTQMGQEVILRCVPISNHLYFYWYRQILGQKVEFLVSFYNNEISEKSEIFDDQFSVERPDGSNFTLKIRSTKLEDSAMYFCASTRQGLSSGYTFGSGTRLTVV.